The sequence of this TCR beta chain was determined in a study of OX40 agonist ivuxolimab in advanced cancers. Sequencing was performed with immunoSEQ multiplex PCR; in TCRdb, only in-frame clones are kept and a portion is missing. The sample lists 70,000 to 95,000 clones; around 88% were seen once. V dropped 5 bases and J dropped 10; count of bases not matched to a gene: 7. The germline V gene has CDR1 SEHNR and CDR2 FQNEAQ (reference sequence). CDR3 length: 13 residues. Here the sequenced sample was CD4+ or CD8+ T cells sorted from blood, taken in a trial of the OX40 agonist ivuxolimab. The chain carries TRBV7-9 and TRBJ2-1; 8 nucleotides match TRBD2. The receptor was isolated from an adult with an advanced solid tumor such as melanoma, head and neck, liver or kidney cancer. CDR3 nucleotides: TGTGCCAGCAGCCCTAGCGGGTCATGGGAGCAGTTCTTC. This gives the protein CASSPSGSWEQFF.